The T cell receptor beta chain under discussion was sequenced for a study of blood T cell repertoires in COVID-19. For the study at large: Some COVID-19 samples were acute and others convalescent; all came from the United States, Italy and Spain. PBMCs, B-cell-depleted T cells, or T cells were the source of the cDNA or gDNA that made up the material.

As originally analysed: Nucleated cell counts were estimated from reference gene primer amplification. Sequencing was performed with immunoSEQ multiplex PCR; in TCRdb, only in-frame clones are kept and a portion is missing. The V and J calls and clone size are taken from that table; D and trimming were inferred from the DNA. The repertoire includes roughly 220,000 clones, roughly 80% of them detected once, and 4.5% to 7% sits in the top ten. Germline V CDR1 and CDR2: MNHEY, SMNVEV (reference sequence). The CDR3 runs 15 residues. Trimming took 2 bases from V and 0 from J, leaving 9 bases between them.

The TCR originated in an older woman with acute or convalescent COVID-19. Sequencing input: peripheral blood. V usage is TRBV27 and J usage is TRBJ2-3; D not certain. The DNA of the CDR3 is TGTGCCAGCAGTTTAGTGAGGTTAAGCACAGATACGCAGTATTTT. Translated, it gives CASSLVRLSTDTQYF.